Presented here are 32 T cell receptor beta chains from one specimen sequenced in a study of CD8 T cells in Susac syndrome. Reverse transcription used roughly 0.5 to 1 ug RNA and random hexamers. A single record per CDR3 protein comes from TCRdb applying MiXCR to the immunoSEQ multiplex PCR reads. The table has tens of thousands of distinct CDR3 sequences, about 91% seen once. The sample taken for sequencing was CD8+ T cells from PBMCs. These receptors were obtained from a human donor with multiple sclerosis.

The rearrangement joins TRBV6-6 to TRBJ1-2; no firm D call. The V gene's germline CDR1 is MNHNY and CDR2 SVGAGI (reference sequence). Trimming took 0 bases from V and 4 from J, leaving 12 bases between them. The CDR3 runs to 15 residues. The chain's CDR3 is CASSYSYAGFYGYTF. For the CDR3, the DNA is TGTGCCAGCAGTTACTCATATGCGGGGTTCTATGGCTACACCTTC.

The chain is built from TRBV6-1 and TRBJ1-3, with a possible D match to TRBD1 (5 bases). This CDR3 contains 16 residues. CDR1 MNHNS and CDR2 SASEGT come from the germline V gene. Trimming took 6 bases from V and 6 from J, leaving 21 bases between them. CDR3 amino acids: CASSHETVLRENTIYF. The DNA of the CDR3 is TGTGCCAGCAGCCACGAGACAGTCCTCCGCGAAAACACCATATATTTT.

This chain's CDR3 is CASSGGNSNQPQHF. For the CDR3, the DNA is TGTGCCAGCAGTGGGGGGAATAGCAATCAGCCCCAGCATTTT. The chain couples TRBV2 to TRBJ1-5; a weak D match, TRBD1 (5 bases). The CDR3 covers 14 residues. V lost 4 bases, J lost 0 bases, and 7 bases lay in between. Germline V gene lookup returns CDR1 SNHLY and CDR2 FYNNEI.

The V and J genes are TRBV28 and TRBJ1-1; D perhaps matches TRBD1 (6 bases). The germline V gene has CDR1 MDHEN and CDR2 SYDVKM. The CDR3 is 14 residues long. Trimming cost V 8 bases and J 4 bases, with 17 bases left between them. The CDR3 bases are TGTGCCAGCGTCCCGGGGGCCTCGGGCACTGAAGCTTTCTTT. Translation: CASVPGASGTEAFF.

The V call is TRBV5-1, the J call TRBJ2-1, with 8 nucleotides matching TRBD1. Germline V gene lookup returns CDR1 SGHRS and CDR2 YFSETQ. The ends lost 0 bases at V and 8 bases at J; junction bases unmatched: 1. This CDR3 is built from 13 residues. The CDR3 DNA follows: TGCGCCAGCAGCTTGGCAGGGGGCCATGAGCAGTTCTTC. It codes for CASSLAGGHEQFF.

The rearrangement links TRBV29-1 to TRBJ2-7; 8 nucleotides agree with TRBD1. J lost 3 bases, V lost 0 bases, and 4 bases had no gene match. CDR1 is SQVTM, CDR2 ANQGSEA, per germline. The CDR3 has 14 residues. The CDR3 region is CSVEESGGGYEQYF. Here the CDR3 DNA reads TGCAGCGTTGAAGAATCAGGGGGCGGCTACGAGCAGTACTTC.

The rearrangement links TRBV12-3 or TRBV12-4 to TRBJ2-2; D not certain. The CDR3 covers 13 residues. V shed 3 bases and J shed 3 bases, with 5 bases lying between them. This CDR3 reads CASSFGDTGELFF. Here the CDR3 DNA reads TGTGCCAGCAGTTTCGGCGACACCGGGGAGCTGTTTTTT.

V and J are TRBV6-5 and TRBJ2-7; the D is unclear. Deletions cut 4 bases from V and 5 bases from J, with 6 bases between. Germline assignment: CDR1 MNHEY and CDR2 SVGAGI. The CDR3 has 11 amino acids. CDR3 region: CASSFGDEQYF. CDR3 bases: TGTGCCAGCAGTTTCGGAGACGAGCAGTACTTC.

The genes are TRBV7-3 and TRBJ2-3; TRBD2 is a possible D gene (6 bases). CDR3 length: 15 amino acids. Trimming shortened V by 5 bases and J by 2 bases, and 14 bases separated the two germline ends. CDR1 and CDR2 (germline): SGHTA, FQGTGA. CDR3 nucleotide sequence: TGTGCCAGCAGCCCCTTTGCGGGAATCACAGATACGCAGTATTTT. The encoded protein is CASSPFAGITDTQYF.

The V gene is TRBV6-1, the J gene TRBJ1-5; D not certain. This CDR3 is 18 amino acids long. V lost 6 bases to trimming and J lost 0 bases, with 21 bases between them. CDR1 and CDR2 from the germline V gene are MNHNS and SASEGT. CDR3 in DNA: TGTGCCAGCAGAATAGGAGAAGTTTTAAGAGATAGCAATCAGCCCCAGCATTTT. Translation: CASRIGEVLRDSNQPQHF.

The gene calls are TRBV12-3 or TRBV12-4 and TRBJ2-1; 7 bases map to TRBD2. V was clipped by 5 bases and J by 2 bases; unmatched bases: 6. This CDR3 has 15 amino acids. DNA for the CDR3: TGTGCCAGCAGTCCCCGGGACTACCCCTACAATGAGCAGTTCTTC. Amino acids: CASSPRDYPYNEQFF.

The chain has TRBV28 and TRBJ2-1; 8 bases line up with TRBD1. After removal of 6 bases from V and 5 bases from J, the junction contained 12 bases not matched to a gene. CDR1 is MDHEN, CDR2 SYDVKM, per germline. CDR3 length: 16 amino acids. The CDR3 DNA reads TGTGCCAGCAGCCTATATGTGGGACAGGAAGACAATGAGCAGTTCTTC. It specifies CASSLYVGQEDNEQFF.

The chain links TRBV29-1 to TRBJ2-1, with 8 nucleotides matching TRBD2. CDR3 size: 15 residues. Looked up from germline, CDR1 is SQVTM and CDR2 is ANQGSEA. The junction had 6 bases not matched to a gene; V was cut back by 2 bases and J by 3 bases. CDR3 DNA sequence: TGCAGCGTTGAAATGGCGGGAGGCGGCTACAATGAGCAGTTCTTC. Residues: CSVEMAGGGYNEQFF.

Written as DNA, the CDR3 is TGTGCCAGCAGCCAAGAGGGCTCGGAATCACCCCTCCACTTT. Protein sequence: CASSQEGSESPLHF. The rearrangement uses TRBV27 and TRBJ1-6; D gene unclear. This CDR3 comprises 14 residues. Per the germline V gene, CDR1 is MNHEY and CDR2 is SMNVEV (reference sequence). V was clipped by 6 bases and J by 10 bases, with 16 bases between them.

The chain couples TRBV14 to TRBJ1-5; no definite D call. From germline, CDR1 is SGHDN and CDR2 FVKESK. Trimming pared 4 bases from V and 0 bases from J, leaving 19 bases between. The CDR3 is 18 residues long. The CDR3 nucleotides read TGTGCCAGCAGCCTTACCTCAGGTATAGTGAGTAGCAATCAGCCCCAGCATTTT. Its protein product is CASSLTSGIVSSNQPQHF.

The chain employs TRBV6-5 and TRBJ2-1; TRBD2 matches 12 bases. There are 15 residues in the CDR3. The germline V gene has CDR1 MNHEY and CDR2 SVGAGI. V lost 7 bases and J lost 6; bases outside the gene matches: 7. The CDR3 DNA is TGTGCCAGCACCGGACTAGCGGGAATAGGCAATGAGCAGTTCTTC. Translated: CASTGLAGIGNEQFF.

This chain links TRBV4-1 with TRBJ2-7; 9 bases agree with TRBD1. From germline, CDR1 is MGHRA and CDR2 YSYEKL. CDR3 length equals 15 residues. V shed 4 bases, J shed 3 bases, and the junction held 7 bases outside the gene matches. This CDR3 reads CASSPQGTGYYEQYF. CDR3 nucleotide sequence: TGCGCCAGCAGCCCCCAGGGGACAGGGTACTACGAGCAGTACTTC.

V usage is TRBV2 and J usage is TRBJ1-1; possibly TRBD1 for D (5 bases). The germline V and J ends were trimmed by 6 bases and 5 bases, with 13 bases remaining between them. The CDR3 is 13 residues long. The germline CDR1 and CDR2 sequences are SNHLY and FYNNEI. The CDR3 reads CASSLLGQTEAFF. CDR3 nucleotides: TGTGCCAGCAGCTTGCTGGGGCAAACTGAAGCTTTCTTT.

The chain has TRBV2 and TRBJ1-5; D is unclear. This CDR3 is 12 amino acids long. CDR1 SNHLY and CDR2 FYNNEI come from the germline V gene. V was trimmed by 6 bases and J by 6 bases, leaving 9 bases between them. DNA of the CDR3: TGTGCCAGCAGAGCCGTGGGTCAGCCCCAGCATTTT. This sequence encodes CASRAVGQPQHF.

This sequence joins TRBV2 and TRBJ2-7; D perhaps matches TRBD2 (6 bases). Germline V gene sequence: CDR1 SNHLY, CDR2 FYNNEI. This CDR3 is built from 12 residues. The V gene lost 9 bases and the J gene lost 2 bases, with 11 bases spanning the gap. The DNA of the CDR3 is TGTGCCAGTAGGACTAACCCCTACGAGCAGTACTTC. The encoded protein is CASRTNPYEQYF.

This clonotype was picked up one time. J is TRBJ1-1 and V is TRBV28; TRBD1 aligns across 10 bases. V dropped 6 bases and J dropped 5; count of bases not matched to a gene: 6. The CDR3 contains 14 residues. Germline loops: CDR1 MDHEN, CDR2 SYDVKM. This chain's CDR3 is CASSRDRGRTEAFF. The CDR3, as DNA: TGTGCCAGCAGCCGAGACAGGGGGCGAACTGAAGCTTTCTTT.

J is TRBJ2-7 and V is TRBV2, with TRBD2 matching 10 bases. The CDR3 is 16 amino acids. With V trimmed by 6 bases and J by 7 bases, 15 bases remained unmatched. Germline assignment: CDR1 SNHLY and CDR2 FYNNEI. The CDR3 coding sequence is TGTGCCAGCAGCCACGGACTAGCGGAAATGGGCGAGGAGCAGTACTTC. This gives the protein CASSHGLAEMGEEQYF.

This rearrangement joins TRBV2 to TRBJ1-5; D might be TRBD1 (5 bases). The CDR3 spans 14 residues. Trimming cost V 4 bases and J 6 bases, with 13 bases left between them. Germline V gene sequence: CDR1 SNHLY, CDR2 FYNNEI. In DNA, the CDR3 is TGTGCCAGCAGTGCGGGGCAGGGCGGTCAGCCCCAGCATTTT. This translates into CASSAGQGGQPQHF.

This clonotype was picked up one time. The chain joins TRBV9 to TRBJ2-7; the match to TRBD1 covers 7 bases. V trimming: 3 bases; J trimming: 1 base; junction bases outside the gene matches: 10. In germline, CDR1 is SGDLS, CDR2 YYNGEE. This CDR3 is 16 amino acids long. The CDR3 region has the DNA TGTGCCAGCAGCGCGTCGGGCTCAGGGGGATCCTACGAGCAGTACTTC. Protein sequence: CASSASGSGGSYEQYF.

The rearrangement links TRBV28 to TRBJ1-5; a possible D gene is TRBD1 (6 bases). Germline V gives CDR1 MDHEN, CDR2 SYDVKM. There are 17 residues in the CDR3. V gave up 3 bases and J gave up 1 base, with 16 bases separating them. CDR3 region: CASSFLIQGLSNQPQHF. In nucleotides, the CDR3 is TGTGCCAGCAGTTTCCTAATACAGGGATTAAGCAATCAGCCCCAGCATTTT.

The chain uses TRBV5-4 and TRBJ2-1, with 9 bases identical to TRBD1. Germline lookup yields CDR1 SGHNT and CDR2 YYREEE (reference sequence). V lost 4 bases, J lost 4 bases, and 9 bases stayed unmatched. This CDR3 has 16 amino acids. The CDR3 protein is CASSPLGQGGYNEQFF. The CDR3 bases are TGTGCCAGCAGCCCTTTGGGACAGGGTGGTTACAATGAGCAGTTCTTC.

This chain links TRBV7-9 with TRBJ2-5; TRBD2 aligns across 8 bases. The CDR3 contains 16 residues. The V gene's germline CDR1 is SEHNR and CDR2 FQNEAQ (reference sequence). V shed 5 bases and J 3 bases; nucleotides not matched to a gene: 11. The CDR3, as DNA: TGTGCCAGCAGCGGGCCGGTGTCGCGGGAGGAAGAGACCCAGTACTTC. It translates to CASSGPVSREEETQYF. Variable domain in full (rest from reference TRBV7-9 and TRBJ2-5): DTGVSQNPRHKITKRGQNVTFRCDPISEHNRLYWYRQTLGQGPEFLTYFQNEAQLEKSRLLSDRFSAERPKGSFSTLEIQRTEQGDSAMYLCASSGPVSREEETQYFGPGTRLLVL.

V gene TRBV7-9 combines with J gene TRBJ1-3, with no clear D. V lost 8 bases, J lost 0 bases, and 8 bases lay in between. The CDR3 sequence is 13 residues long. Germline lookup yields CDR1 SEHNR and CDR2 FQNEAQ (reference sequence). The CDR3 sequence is CASLTYSGNTIYF. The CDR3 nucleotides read TGTGCCAGCCTTACGTACTCTGGAAACACCATATATTTT.

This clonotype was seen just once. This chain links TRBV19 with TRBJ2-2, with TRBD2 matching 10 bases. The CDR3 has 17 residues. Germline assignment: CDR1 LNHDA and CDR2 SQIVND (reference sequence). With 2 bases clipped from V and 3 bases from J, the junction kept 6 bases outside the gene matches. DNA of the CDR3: TGTGCCAGTAGTATACTAGCGGGGGCCTCTTACACCGGGGAGCTGTTTTTT. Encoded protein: CASSILAGASYTGELFF.

Written as DNA, the CDR3 is TGTGCCAGCAGCTTGGTGGCAGGACTACACTCACCCCTCCACTTT. This encodes CASSLVAGLHSPLHF. The chain couples TRBV5-6 to TRBJ1-6; D not certain. Germline V gene lookup returns CDR1 SGHDT and CDR2 YYEEEE. The V end lost 0 bases, the J end lost 10 bases, and 14 bases lay between the germline ends. CDR3 length: 15 amino acids.

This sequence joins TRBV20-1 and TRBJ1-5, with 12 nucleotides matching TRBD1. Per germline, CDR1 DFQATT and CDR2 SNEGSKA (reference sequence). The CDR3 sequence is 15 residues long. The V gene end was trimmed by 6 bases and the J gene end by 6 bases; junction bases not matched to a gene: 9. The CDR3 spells CSAAQGDRGLQPQHF. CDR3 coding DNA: TGCAGTGCGGCCCAGGGGGACAGGGGGCTTCAGCCCCAGCATTTT.

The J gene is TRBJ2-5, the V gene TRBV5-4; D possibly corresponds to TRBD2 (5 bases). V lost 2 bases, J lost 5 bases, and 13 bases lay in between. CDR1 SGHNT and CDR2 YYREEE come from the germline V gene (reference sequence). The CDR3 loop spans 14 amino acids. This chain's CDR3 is CASSLYRELETQYF. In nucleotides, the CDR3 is TGTGCCAGCAGCTTATATAGGGAGCTCGAGACCCAGTACTTC. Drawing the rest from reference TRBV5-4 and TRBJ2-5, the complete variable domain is ETGVTQSPTHLIKTRGQQVTLRCSSQSGHNTVSWYQQALGQGPQFIFQYYREEENGRGNFPPRFSGLQFPNYSSELNVNALELDDSALYLCASSLYRELETQYFGPGTRLLVL.